Below, 21 T cell receptor beta chains from the same sample are listed, as sequenced in a study of T cells in women clearing cervical HPV infection. The table came from immunoSEQ multiplex PCR; TCRdb's copy has only in-frame clones and leaves some out. This table holds about 39,000 clones. Sequencing was performed on blood buffy coat. All receptors come from a woman between 18 and 69 years old with a cervical HPV16 infection that either progressed to CIN3+ or cleared (not recorded which).

A remark on this clone: The read is 3 residues too short to cover the CDR3 end, so that end is filled in from the germline J gene. This rearrangement joins TRBV6-4 to TRBJ2-3; 9 bases fit TRBD1. Germline V gene lookup returns CDR1 MRHNA and CDR2 SNTAGT. V was pared by 5 bases and J by 4 bases, with 7 bases of the junction left unmatched. The CDR3 runs 15 residues. The CDR3 loop reads CASSPGQGRSDTQYF. The DNA read from the CDR3 is TGTGCCAGCAGTCCCGGACAGGGGCGGTCAGATACG.

Of note for this clone: The read comes to an end 3 residues before the CDR3 does, leaving the germline J gene to fill in the end. The rearrangement joins TRBV5-1 to TRBJ2-3; 7 bases line up with TRBD1. The germline CDR1 and CDR2 sequences are SGHRS and YFSETQ. The CDR3 spans 17 residues. After removal of 2 bases from V and 3 bases from J, the junction contained 12 bases not matched to a gene. The DNA read from the CDR3 is TGCGCCAGCAGCTTTACGGTTCGGACAGGACAGACAGATACG. Protein product: CASSFTVRTGQTDT. The CDR3 in its entirety is CASSFTVRTGQTDTQYF.

Worth noting for this clone: From the germline J gene comes the end of the CDR3, since the read stops 3 residues before it. The V gene is TRBV19, the J gene TRBJ1-1; a weak D match, TRBD1 (6 bases). From germline, CDR1 is LNHDA and CDR2 SQIVND (reference sequence). The CDR3 is 11 residues long. The CDR3 DNA, read in part, is TGTGCCAGTTACAGGGAGTTCGAA. It codes for CASYREFE. The CDR3, in full, reads CASYREFEAFF.

Details on this clone: The CDR3 is cut off 3 residues early in the read; its end comes from the germline J gene. The chain couples TRBV19 to TRBJ1-1; D is perhaps TRBD1 (6 bases). CDR3 length: 17 amino acids. CDR1 LNHDA and CDR2 SQIVND come from the germline V gene (reference sequence). Trimming pared 1 base from V and 2 bases from J, leaving 17 bases between. CDR3: CASSIAPVGGFNTEAFF. The DNA read from the CDR3 is TGTGCCAGTAGTATAGCCCCCGTAGGGGGTTTTAACACTGAA.

Points on this clone: Read coverage stops 3 residues before the CDR3 terminus; the germline J gene supplies the remainder. J is TRBJ2-7 and V is TRBV20-1, with 7 nucleotides matching TRBD1. The V and J ends lost 4 bases and 2 bases, in that order; junction bases with no gene match: 2. The germline CDR1 and CDR2 sequences are DFQATT and SNEGSKA (reference sequence). This CDR3 is 12 amino acids long. Partial CDR3 DNA: TGCAGTGCTAAGGGGGCCACCTACGAG. This gives the protein CSAKGATYE. The whole CDR3 protein is CSAKGATYEQYF.

As regards this clone: The CDR3 end is not reached by the read, which stops 3 residues before it; the germline J gene fills it in. V usage is TRBV2 and J usage is TRBJ1-3; possible D gene TRBD1, 6 bases. V was pared by 3 bases and J by 1 base, with 10 bases between. The CDR3 is made up of 15 amino acids. The germline V gene encodes CDR1 SNHLY and CDR2 FYNNEI. The DNA read from the CDR3 is TGTGCCAGCAGTGAGCTAACAGGGTCTGGAAACACC. Amino acid sequence: CASSELTGSGNT. The whole CDR3 region reads CASSELTGSGNTIYF.

For this clone: The read falls 3 residues short of the CDR3 end, and the missing part is taken from the germline J gene. The chain is built from TRBV19 and TRBJ1-1, with unresolved D. Trimming took 3 bases from V and 1 from J, leaving 12 bases between them. Germline V gene data show CDR1 as LNHDA and CDR2 as SQIVND (reference sequence). CDR3 length: 15 amino acids. The sequenced CDR3 bases are TGTGCCAGTAGTATCCGTAGGCAGGCGAACACTGAA. Translated: CASSIRRQANTE. The full CDR3 reads CASSIRRQANTEAFF.

Regarding this clone: The read gets to within 3 residues of the CDR3 end, and the germline J gene fills in the rest. This chain connects TRBV5-4 to TRBJ2-7; 7 positions match TRBD1. The junction had 7 bases not matched to a gene; V was cut back by 4 bases and J by 0 bases. The CDR3 is made up of 15 amino acids. Germline V gene lookup returns CDR1 SGHNT and CDR2 YYREEE (reference sequence). Here the CDR3 reads CASSQPGQYSYEQYF. Partial CDR3 DNA: TGTGCCAGCAGCCAGCCGGGACAGTACTCCTACGAG.

About this clone: The CDR3 goes on 3 residues after the read ends, and that part is filled in from the germline J gene. The chain uses TRBV12-3 or TRBV12-4 and TRBJ1-3; 7 nucleotides line up with TRBD1. CDR3 size: 15 residues. Trimming at V came to 4 bases and at J to 1 base, leaving 4 bases not matched to a gene. The chain's CDR3 is CASSSAGGSGNTIYF. The sequenced CDR3 bases are TGTGCCAGCAGTTCGGCAGGGGGATCTGGAAACACC.

In the case of this clone: Read coverage stops 3 residues before the CDR3 terminus; the germline J gene supplies the remainder. This rearrangement joins TRBV20-1 to TRBJ2-5, with D possibly called TRBD1 or TRBD2 (5 bases each). CDR1 and CDR2 from the germline V gene are DFQATT and SNEGSKA (reference sequence). There are 14 residues in the CDR3. Trimming removed 0 bases from V and 5 bases from J, with 13 bases in between. The CDR3 bases that were read are TGCAGTGCTAGAGACGAGGGGCCGACTGAGACC. This sequence encodes CSARDEGPTET. The entire CDR3 is CSARDEGPTETQYF.

Regarding this clone: Read coverage stops 3 residues before the CDR3 terminus; the germline J gene supplies the remainder. V usage is TRBV20-1 and J usage is TRBJ1-1, with D possibly TRBD1 on 5 matching bases. Germline-derived CDR1 and CDR2 are DFQATT and SNEGSKA (reference sequence). V gave up 3 bases and J gave up 1 base, with 12 bases separating them. This CDR3 is built from 14 residues. The CDR3 loop reads CSASPGQTNTEAFF. The sequenced part of the CDR3 DNA is TGCAGTGCTAGCCCCGGACAAACGAACACTGAA.

Comments on this clone: The sequenced fragment ends 3 residues before the CDR3 boundary, so the rest is inferred from the germline J gene. The rearrangement links TRBV7-9 to TRBJ2-5, with D uncertain. The V and J ends lost 1 base and 5 bases respectively, with 11 bases between them. The CDR3 has 14 amino acids. Germline V lookup: CDR1 SEHNR, CDR2 FQNEAQ (reference sequence). Partial CDR3 DNA: TGTGCCAGCAGCTTAGAAAAAGGGTGGGAGACC. Protein product: CASSLEKGWET. The CDR3 in full is CASSLEKGWETQYF.

A note on this clone: The read ends 3 residues before the CDR3 terminus; that terminus is restored from the germline J gene. The chain carries TRBV10-1 and TRBJ2-1; 7 nucleotides agree with TRBD2. This CDR3 is built from 14 residues. Trimming at V came to 5 bases and at J to 4 bases, leaving 5 bases not matched to a gene. Germline-derived CDR1 and CDR2 are WNHNN and SYGVQD (reference sequence). The CDR3 loop is CASSTSGEYNEQFF. CDR3 DNA (partial): TGCGCCAGCAGTACCAGCGGGGAGTACAATGAG.

A word on this clone: The CDR3 end lies 3 residues beyond the end of the read and is filled in from the germline J gene. The chain carries TRBV10-3 and TRBJ2-1; the match to TRBD2 covers 15 bases. CDR3 size: 17 residues. Trimming cost V 3 bases and J 9 bases; bases outside gene matches: 9. The V gene's germline CDR1 is ENHRY and CDR2 SYGVKD. Here the CDR3 reads CAISDGTSGGTPGEQFF. Incomplete CDR3 DNA: TGTGCCATCAGTGATGGGACTAGCGGGGGGACACCAGGTGAG.

On this clone: The read falls 3 residues short of the CDR3 end, and the missing part is taken from the germline J gene. The chain couples TRBV5-6 to TRBJ1-1; D is unresolved. The CDR3 extends over 14 amino acids. CDR1 SGHDT and CDR2 YYEEEE come from the germline V gene. The CDR3 bases that were read are TGTGCCAGCAGCCAGTACCCCCCAGGTGGTGTG. Protein product: CASSQYPPGGV. From start to end, the CDR3 is CASSQYPPGGVAFF. Full variable domain (remainder filled in from reference TRBV5-6 and TRBJ1-1): DAGVTQSPTHLIKTRGQQVTLRCSPKSGHDTVSWYQQALGQGPQFIFQYYEEEERQRGNFPDRFSGHQFPNYSSELNVNALLLGDSALYLCASSQYPPGGVAFFGQGTRLTVV.

A word on this clone: The read halts 3 residues ahead of the CDR3 end, with the missing end drawn from the germline J gene. The chain has TRBV18 and TRBJ2-3, with 7 bases lining up with TRBD1. Trimming removed 1 base from V and 2 bases from J; junction bases left unmatched: 3. Germline CDR1 reads KGHSH; CDR2 reads LQKENI. The CDR3 has 15 residues. Incomplete CDR3 DNA: TGTGCCAGCTCACCACTGGGACAGTACACAGATACG. Its protein is CASSPLGQYTDT. The entire CDR3 sequence reads CASSPLGQYTDTQYF.

Remarks on this clone: The read ends 3 residues before the CDR3 terminus; that terminus is restored from the germline J gene. The J gene is TRBJ2-7, the V gene TRBV20-1, with D perhaps given as TRBD1 or TRBD2 (6 bases each). This CDR3 is 15 amino acids long. The V end was cut by 0 bases, the J end by 4 bases, with 16 bases between. Germline V gene sequence: CDR1 DFQATT, CDR2 SNEGSKA (reference sequence). The CDR3 bases that were read are TGCAGTGCTAGAGATCCCGGAGGGGGTTTATACGAG. Its translation: CSARDPGGGLYE. The whole CDR3 protein reads CSARDPGGGLYEQYF.

To note about this clone: The read terminates 3 residues ahead of where the CDR3 ends, so the germline J gene completes it. The chain links TRBV18 to TRBJ2-3; D is perhaps TRBD1 (6 bases). CDR1 is KGHSH and CDR2 is LQKENI in the germline V gene. This CDR3 region has 13 residues. V was shortened by 5 bases and J by 3 bases, with 9 bases between the two germline ends. CDR3 DNA, as far as it was read: TGTGCCAGCTCAGAAACAGGGACAGATACG. It is translated as CASSETGTDT. The whole CDR3 reads CASSETGTDTQYF.

Concerning this clone: The read halts 3 residues ahead of the CDR3 end, with the missing end drawn from the germline J gene. V and J are TRBV4-1 and TRBJ1-4, with 7 bases lining up with TRBD1. The junction had 2 bases not matched to a gene; V was cut back by 1 base and J by 3 bases. This CDR3 region has 15 residues. CDR1 is MGHRA, CDR2 YSYEKL, per germline. CDR3 DNA, as far as it was read: TGCGCCAGCAGCCAAGGTCAGGGGGCTAATGAAAAA. This encodes CASSQGQGANEK. The whole CDR3 is CASSQGQGANEKLFF.

Partial CDR3 DNA: TGTGCCAGCAGTTACGAGCCGTACAATGAG. Its protein is CASSYEPYNE. The whole CDR3 reads CASSYEPYNEQFF. The chain employs TRBV6-2 or TRBV6-3 and TRBJ2-1; D unclear. The read stops 3 residues short of the end of the CDR3; the missing end is completed from the germline J gene. The CDR3 totals 13 residues. V lost 2 bases to trimming and J lost 4 bases, with 6 bases between them. CDR1 MNHEY and CDR2 SVGEGT come from the germline V gene.

The DNA read from the CDR3 is TGCGCCAGCAGCTTGTCCCCCGTAAGCAATCAGCCC. This encodes CASSLSPVSNQP. The whole CDR3 region reads CASSLSPVSNQPQHF. V is TRBV5-1 and J is TRBJ1-5, with D uncertain. The CDR3 extends 3 residues past the end of the read, so its final part is completed from the germline J gene. Deletions cut 1 base from V and 1 base from J, with 9 bases between. There are 15 residues in the CDR3. Germline V CDR1 and CDR2: SGHRS, YFSETQ.